There are a few counts of the clone carrying this T cell receptor beta chain. This specimen comes from a study of patients and donors after allogeneic stem cell transplantation. TCRdb ran MiXCR on the RT-PCR reads and lists one entry per CDR3 protein. The table records roughly 880,000 distinct CDR3 sequences, roughly 18% of them present only once. This CDR3 spans 12 amino acids. The ends were cut back, 6 bases at V and 5 bases at J, with 10 bases in the middle. Germline lookup yields CDR1 LNHNV and CDR2 YYDKDF (reference sequence). The sequence was obtained from a human donor who was either an allogeneic HSCT recipient or a stem cell or donor lymphocyte infusion donor (not recorded which). It is not recorded whose cells these are; they may come from a transplant donor. The V call is TRBV15, the J call TRBJ2-5; possibly TRBD2 for D (5 bases). Input material: blood, either unsorted or a sorted T cell fraction (not recorded which). Here the CDR3 reads CATSEGRETQYF. DNA for the CDR3: TGTGCCACCAGTGAGGGTCGGGAGACCCAGTACTTC.